Following are 4 T cell receptor beta chains from one sample sequenced in a study of T cell responses to AZD1222 COVID-19 vaccine. Generated by immunoSEQ multiplex PCR, the TCRdb table keeps only in-frame clones and is missing some. The repertoire holds 90,000 to 150,000 clones, with about 85% as singletons. The sample here was peripheral blood, taken on day 0 of AZD1222 vaccination. Every receptor here comes from an adult in good health.

The V call is TRBV5-1, the J call TRBJ1-1; TRBD1 agrees at 7 bases. The CDR3 is 11 amino acids. Germline lookup yields CDR1 SGHRS and CDR2 YFSETQ. The trim removed 7 bases at V and 6 bases at J, leaving 3 bases unmatched. As DNA, the CDR3 is TGCGCCAGCGCCGGGACAGCTGAAGCTTTCTTT. It yields the protein CASAGTAEAFF.

V and J are TRBV24-1 and TRBJ2-1; 9 nucleotides match TRBD2. CDR3 length equals 13 residues. V trimming: 5 bases; J trimming: 9 bases; junction bases outside the gene matches: 4. Germline V gene data show CDR1 as KGHDR and CDR2 as SFDVKD. The CDR3 is CATSVTRGGEQFF. CDR3 sequence (DNA): TGTGCCACCAGTGTCACGCGGGGGGGTGAGCAGTTCTTC.

The rearrangement joins TRBV2 to TRBJ1-6; D is possibly TRBD1 (6 bases). This CDR3 region has 16 residues. V was shortened by 6 bases and J by 7 bases, with 19 bases between the two germline ends. Germline V gene sequence: CDR1 SNHLY, CDR2 FYNNEI. CDR3 region: CASSSPGGSLNSPLHF. The DNA of the CDR3 is TGTGCCAGCAGCTCCCCCGGGGGCAGCTTGAATTCACCCCTCCACTTT.

The CDR3 sequence is CASSRQGGPISYEQYF. As DNA, the CDR3 is TGTGCCAGCAGCCGACAGGGTGGCCCTATCTCCTACGAGCAGTACTTC. The chain joins TRBV5-4 to TRBJ2-7; 7 bases align to TRBD1. J gave up 0 bases and V 4 bases, and 10 bases lay outside the gene matches. Germline assignment: CDR1 SGHNT and CDR2 YYREEE (reference sequence). This CDR3 spans 16 amino acids.